This entry lists 26 T cell receptor delta chains sequenced from one sample in a study of DNA immune sequencing with unique molecular identifiers. Primers for all 8 TRDV and 4 TRDJ genes amplified genomic DNA in 32-plex. Adapter PCR followed 3 barcoding PCR cycles that attached a 12-nucleotide UMI. TCRdb applied CATT to the multiplex PCR reads for clone calling. The data contain over a thousand delta-chain clones, over 10% of them singletons. The sequenced sample consisted of gamma-delta T cells enriched from blood buffy coat, or unenriched PBMCs (not recorded which). The receptors originated from a human donor in good health.

Only a few counts were recorded for this clone. This DNA's translation and the protein TCRdb lists, from a much larger clone, do not match at residue 11, likely due to a read error; the protein shown is translated from the DNA. The V gene is TRDV2, the J gene TRDJ1, with 11 bases lining up with TRDD3. V dropped 0 bases and J dropped 2; count of bases not matched to a gene: 7. The CDR3 has 17 residues. The germline V gene encodes CDR1 GEAIGNYY and CDR2 EKD. CDR3 loop: CACDTVGGYAVTDKLIF. The DNA of the CDR3 is TGTGCCTGTGACACCGTTGGGGGATACGCTGTGACCGATAAACTCATCTTT.

Regarding this clone: It is likely a read error: a sequence one base away is far more abundant. The chain recombines TRDV2 with TRDJ1, with 7 bases lining up with TRDD3. The ends lost 2 bases at V and 3 bases at J; junction bases unmatched: 17. Germline V lookup: CDR1 GEAIGNYY, CDR2 EKD. The CDR3 spans 18 residues. CDR3 sequence (DNA): TGTGCCTGTGACATCGTAGGAGGTGGGGATATCCGATCCGATAAACTCATCTTT. Translated: CACDIVGGGDIRSDKLIF.

The V and J genes are TRDV1 and TRDJ1; 10 bases fit TRDD3. The J gene, missing from TCRdb, was assigned here through DNA to germline matching. CDR3 length: 20 amino acids. Per the germline V gene, CDR1 is TSWWSYY and CDR2 is QGS. The V gene end was trimmed by 4 bases and the J gene end by 2 bases; junction bases not matched to a gene: 19. CDR3 coding DNA: TGTGCTCTTGGGGGAGAGCCTTCCCAGGATTTACTGGGGGATACCGATAAACTCATCTTT. This gives the protein CALGGEPSQDLLGDTDKLIF.

By share, this clone ranks as medium-sized. The same CDR3 can be traced to other DNA sequences in this sample. The J gene is TRDJ1, the V gene TRDV2; 13 nucleotides align to TRDD3. Germline values: CDR1 GEAIGNYY, CDR2 EKD. The CDR3 is 19 amino acids. V shed 0 bases, J shed 1 base, and the junction held 10 bases outside the gene matches. CDR3 DNA: TGTGCCTGTGACACCGTCAGACTGGGGGATACGCGGGTCACCGATAAACTCATCTTT. This sequence encodes CACDTVRLGDTRVTDKLIF.

This clone was detected only a few times. TCRdb lists the protein of a much larger clone for this DNA, which differs at residue 13, so this is likely a read error; the protein given here is translated from the DNA itself. The CDR3 sequence is CACDTLGDGKYTEKLIF. The CDR3 DNA is TGTGCCTGTGACACTCTGGGGGATGGAAAGTACACCGAAAAACTCATCTTT. The chain is built from TRDV2 and TRDJ1, with TRDD3 matching 9 bases. The germline CDR1 and CDR2 sequences are GEAIGNYY and EKD. The CDR3 covers 17 residues.

This chain connects TRDV1 to TRDJ1; D perhaps matches TRDD3 (6 bases). The J gene comes from matching the DNA to germline here; TCRdb lacks it. V was clipped by 1 base and J by 0 bases, with 18 bases between them. Germline V gene data show CDR1 as TSWWSYY and CDR2 as QGS. The CDR3 has 18 amino acids. The CDR3 DNA sequence: TGTGCTCTTGGGGAACCTAGGCTGGGGATTGGGTACACCGATAAACTCATCTTT. Amino acid sequence: CALGEPRLGIGYTDKLIF.

This clone has more than one count but fewer than ten. The gene calls are TRDV1 and TRDJ1; 11 positions agree with TRDD3. TCRdb leaves out the J gene; it was filled in here by matching the DNA to germline. The CDR3 is made up of 23 amino acids. Trimming cost V 1 base and J 1 base; bases outside gene matches: 23. The germline CDR1 and CDR2 sequences are TSWWSYY and QGS. The CDR3 bases are TGTGCTCTTGGGGAACCCCGGGGCCTTCCCCCGGACTGGGGGATAGGTCCCACCGATAAACTCATCTTT. The encoded protein is CALGEPRGLPPDWGIGPTDKLIF.

This clone came up a few times. This DNA's translation differs at residue 7 from TCRdb's protein, which comes from a much larger clone; a read error is likely, and the protein shown is translated from the DNA. This chain connects TRDV2 to TRDJ1, with 7 positions matching TRDD3. Germline trimming cut 0 bases from V and 0 bases from J; bases unmatched to any gene: 9. The CDR3 length is 17 residues. Germline loops: CDR1 GEAIGNYY, CDR2 EKD. CDR3 coding DNA: TGTGCCTGTGACACCCTCGAGTTGGGGGAGAACACCGATAAACTCATCTTT. This sequence encodes CACDTLELGENTDKLIF.

Comments on this clone: This likely stems from a read error, as it lies one base from a far larger clone. This same CDR3 is encoded by further DNA sequences in the sample. The V and J genes are TRDV2 and TRDJ2; 12 positions agree with TRDD3. CDR1 GEAIGNYY and CDR2 EKD come from the germline V gene. This CDR3 has 20 amino acids. The CDR3: CACDTVVLGDTPTGSAQLFF. The DNA of the CDR3 is TGTGCCTGCGACACCGTCGTACTGGGGGATACCCCAACCGGTTCAGCACAACTCTTCTTT.

Concerning this clone: It differs at one base from a far larger clone, so likely a read error. Other DNA sequences in this specimen translate into the identical CDR3. The chain employs TRDV2 and TRDJ1; D is ambiguous. Germline values: CDR1 GEAIGNYY, CDR2 EKD. This CDR3 has 17 amino acids. CDR3 sequence reads: CACDAVSRRAVTDKLIF. The CDR3, as DNA: TGTGCGTGTGACGCCGTCTCTCGACGCGCGGTCACCGATAAACTCATCTTT.

This clone is categorized as medium-sized. The chain uses TRDV2 and TRDJ1, with 9 bases identical to TRDD2. Germline trimming cut 7 bases from V and 3 bases from J; bases unmatched to any gene: 23. The CDR3 loop spans 19 amino acids. CDR1 GEAIGNYY and CDR2 EKD come from the germline V gene. The CDR3 DNA follows: TGTGCCTGCGATTTCCTTCCTACGGCTCGGGTCCCTACTCCCGATAAACTCATCTTT. Translating gives CACDFLPTARVPTPDKLIF.

This clone was recorded once. One end of the junction fails to match germline, which may point to a read error. The chain uses TRDV1 and TRDJ1; D might be TRDD2 or TRDD3, each matching 5 bases. Matching the DNA to germline supplied the J gene, which TCRdb does not give. This CDR3 contains 23 residues. From germline, CDR1 is TSWWSYY and CDR2 QGS. This CDR3 reads CALGEHNLLVGTRPLPYTDKLIF. The CDR3 bases are TGTGCTCTTGGGGAACACAACCTACTCGTGGGGACAAGACCTCTCCCGTACACCGACAAACTCATCTTT.

This clone is deemed medium-sized (0.01 to 0.1%). The rearrangement links TRDV2 to TRDJ1; possible D gene TRDD3, 5 bases. The CDR3 covers 13 residues. V lost 0 bases, J lost 4 bases, and 8 bases lay in between. CDR1 and CDR2 (germline): GEAIGNYY, EKD. The CDR3 sequence: CACDTAGSDKLIF. The CDR3 bases are TGTGCCTGTGACACCGCTGGGAGCGATAAACTCATCTTT.

This clone is labeled as medium-sized (0.01 to 0.1%). V gene TRDV2 combines with J gene TRDJ1; TRDD3 agrees at 7 bases. Germline assignment: CDR1 GEAIGNYY and CDR2 EKD. The ends lost 3 bases at V and 0 bases at J; junction bases unmatched: 3. The CDR3 extends over 14 amino acids. The CDR3 here is CACDPWGNTDKLIF. The CDR3 DNA reads TGTGCCTGTGACCCGTGGGGGAACACCGATAAACTCATCTTT.

This clone rates as medium-sized. V gene TRDV2 combines with J gene TRDJ1, with 13 bases identical to TRDD3. The ends lost 0 bases at V and 1 base at J; junction bases unmatched: 10. CDR3 length: 19 amino acids. The germline V gene encodes CDR1 GEAIGNYY and CDR2 EKD. The CDR3 loop reads CACDTVPELGDTRTDKLIF. CDR3 coding DNA: TGTGCCTGTGACACCGTCCCAGAACTGGGGGATACGCGCACCGATAAACTCATCTTT.

By share of the sample, this clone is medium-sized. The CDR3 here is CACDTMDSYPSTDKLIF. In DNA form, the CDR3 reads TGTGCCTGTGACACCATGGATAGCTATCCAAGCACCGATAAACTCATCTTT. V usage is TRDV2 and J usage is TRDJ1, with D perhaps matching TRDD3 (5 bases). The V gene's germline CDR1 is GEAIGNYY and CDR2 EKD. The CDR3 extends over 17 amino acids. The V and J ends lost 0 bases and 1 base respectively, with 17 bases between them.

Notes on this clone: A far more abundant clone sits one base away, making this likely a read error. The same CDR3 also results from other DNA sequences found in this sample. J is TRDJ1 and V is TRDV2; 11 nucleotides align to TRDD3. The CDR3 is made up of 15 amino acids. V was clipped by 3 bases and J by 5 bases; unmatched bases: 7. Germline V gene sequence: CDR1 GEAIGNYY, CDR2 EKD. The CDR3 DNA reads as TGTGCCTGTGACCCACTGGGGGATAAATCTGATAAACTCATCTTT. This encodes CACDPLGDKSDKLIF.

As for this clone: A read error is likely here: a far larger clone is one base away. Other DNA sequences in this sample translate to the same CDR3. The chain joins TRDV2 to TRDJ1; 8 bases map to TRDD3. The CDR3 consists of 16 residues. Looked up from germline, CDR1 is GEAIGNYY and CDR2 is EKD. The trim removed 2 bases at V and 3 bases at J, leaving 10 bases unmatched. CDR3 sequence: CACDKLGDTQADKLIF. In DNA form, the CDR3 reads TGTGCCTGTGACAAGCTGGGGGACACGCAGGCCGATAAACTCATCTTT.

In the case of this clone: TCRdb records a much larger clone's protein for this DNA, with a difference at residue 13 that likely arises from a read error; the protein given is the translation of the DNA. The rearrangement joins TRDV2 to TRDJ1; D ambiguous. The CDR3 contains 17 residues. Germline V gives CDR1 GEAIGNYY, CDR2 EKD. The CDR3 region is CACDPVASGPYTVKLIF. In DNA, the CDR3 is TGTGCCTGTGACCCTGTGGCATCAGGCCCGTACACCGTTAAACTCATCTTT.

To note about this clone: The protein TCRdb lists belongs to a much larger clone and differs from this DNA's translation at residue 8, which points to a read error; the protein shown is made from the DNA. The V call is TRDV2, the J call TRDJ1; 8 bases agree with TRDD3. The germline CDR1 and CDR2 sequences are GEAIGNYY and EKD. Losses at the gene ends were 5 bases for V and 4 bases for J; bases not matched to a gene: 11. This CDR3 comprises 15 residues. The CDR3 coding sequence is TGTGCCTGTGCCCAACTGGGGGTTAGGGACGATAAACTCATCTTT. As protein: CACAQLGVRDDKLIF.

This clone occurred a few times. This may arise from a read error, as a much more abundant clone is one base away. The sample contains more than one DNA sequence encoding this CDR3. The chain joins TRDV2 to TRDJ1; 8 nucleotides line up with TRDD3. Germline CDR1 and CDR2: GEAIGNYY and EKD. The CDR3 covers 18 residues. The ends lost 4 bases at V and 2 bases at J; junction bases unmatched: 17. CDR3 residues: CACDTVLPGGQRTDKLIF. Here the CDR3 DNA reads TGTGCCTGTGATACTGTCCTACCTGGGGGACAGAGGACCGATAAACTCATCTTT.

To note about this clone: This DNA's translation and the protein TCRdb lists, from a much larger clone, do not match at residue 13, likely due to a read error; the protein shown is translated from the DNA. The chain employs TRDV2 and TRDJ1; 7 bases are shared with TRDD3. The CDR3 has 17 residues. Germline values: CDR1 GEAIGNYY, CDR2 EKD. The CDR3 DNA sequence: TGTGCCTGTGACTCCCTCCTGGGGGCTCCCAACACCTATAAACTCATCTTT. It encodes CACDSLLGAPNTYKLIF.

This clone has more than one count but fewer than ten. Given a far larger clone just one base away, this is likely a sequencing read error. The rearrangement joins TRDV2 to TRDJ2; 7 bases are a match to TRDD3. The CDR3 has 18 residues. Per the germline V gene, CDR1 is GEAIGNYY and CDR2 is EKD. Germline trimming cut 0 bases from V and 3 bases from J; bases unmatched to any gene: 12. The CDR3 nucleotides read TGTGCCTGTGACACCCTACTGGGGAATACTTCTCTGACAGCACAACTCTTCTTT. This encodes CACDTLLGNTSLTAQLFF.

This clone was picked up a small number of times. The protein given by TCRdb reflects a much larger clone and differs at residue 4 from this DNA's translation, likely from a read error; the protein shown is the DNA's translation. The V and J genes are TRDV2 and TRDJ1; TRDD3 matches 12 bases. Germline V gives CDR1 GEAIGNYY, CDR2 EKD. The V segment lost 6 bases and the J segment 3 bases; nucleotides outside the gene matches: 10. The CDR3 is 16 amino acids. The CDR3 DNA is TGTGCCTGTAACAAGCTGGGGGATACGCAGGCCGATAAACTCATCTTT. Protein product: CACNKLGDTQADKLIF.

This clone is judged hyperexpanded. The sample carries other DNA sequences with the same CDR3. The V and J genes are TRDV2 and TRDJ1; 12 bases are shared with TRDD3. Trimming removed 2 bases from V and 3 bases from J; junction bases left unmatched: 6. Germline V gene sequence: CDR1 GEAIGNYY, CDR2 EKD. CDR3 length equals 16 residues. Here the CDR3 DNA reads TGTGCCTGTGACAAGCTGGGGGATACGCAGGCCGATAAACTCATCTTT. This encodes CACDKLGDTQADKLIF.

There are many counts of this clone. This chain joins TRDV1 and TRDJ1; TRDD3 aligns across 9 bases. The J gene is absent in TCRdb and was assigned here via DNA matching to germline. Germline-derived CDR1 and CDR2 are TSWWSYY and QGS. Trimming cost V 0 bases and J 0 bases; bases outside gene matches: 26. The CDR3 sequence is 24 residues long. The CDR3 sequence is CALGELVGEADGGDTLSYTDKLIF. The CDR3 nucleotides are TGTGCTCTTGGGGAACTAGTGGGCGAGGCCGACGGGGGGGATACCTTATCTTACACCGATAAACTCATCTTT.